The entry below describes one T cell receptor (beta chain). Trimming removed 6 bases from V and 8 bases from J, with 20 bases in between. Germline loops: CDR1 MNHNS, CDR2 SASEGT. The CDR3 runs 15 residues. This entry is derived from a study of T cell changes during pregnancy in multiple sclerosis. The repertoire was sequenced with immunoSEQ multiplex PCR; TCRdb's copy has only in-frame clones and lacks some. The sample yields 30,000 to 35,000 clones, approximately 91% seen once. Here the sequenced sample was CD8+ T cells from peripheral blood mononuclear cells, taken before pregnancy. This rearrangement joins TRBV6-1 to TRBJ2-1, with D maybe TRBD2 (6 bases). This sequence originates from a female donor with multiple sclerosis, enrolled in a pregnancy study. CDR3 sequence: CASSPGALLSHEQFF. The CDR3, as DNA: TGTGCCAGCAGCCCGGGAGCCCTCCTTTCCCATGAGCAGTTCTTC.